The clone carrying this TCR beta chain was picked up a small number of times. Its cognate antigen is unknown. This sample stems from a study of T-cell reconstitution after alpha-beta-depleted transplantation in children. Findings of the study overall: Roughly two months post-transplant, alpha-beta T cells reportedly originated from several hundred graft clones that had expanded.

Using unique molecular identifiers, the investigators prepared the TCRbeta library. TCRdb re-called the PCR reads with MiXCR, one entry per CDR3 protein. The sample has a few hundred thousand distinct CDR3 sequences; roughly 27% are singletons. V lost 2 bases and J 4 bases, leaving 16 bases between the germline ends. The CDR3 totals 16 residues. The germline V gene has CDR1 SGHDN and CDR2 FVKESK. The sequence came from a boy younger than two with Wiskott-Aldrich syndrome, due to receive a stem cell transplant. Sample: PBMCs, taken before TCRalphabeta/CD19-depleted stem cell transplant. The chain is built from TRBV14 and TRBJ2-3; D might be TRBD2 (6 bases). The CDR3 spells CASSQIPGVGADTQYF. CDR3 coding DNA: TGTGCCAGCAGCCAAATCCCGGGAGTCGGGGCAGATACGCAGTATTTT.